The 29 T cell receptor beta chains presented below share a single source sample, sequenced in a study of T cells in localized non-small cell lung cancer. TCRdb keeps only in-frame clones here, not all; method: immunoSEQ multiplex PCR. The top ten clones hold less than 25% of a sample with about 70,000 clones, around 85% of them seen once. Sequenced material: peripheral blood, taken before any cancer treatment. The receptors derive from a male donor older than 55 with stage III squamous cell lung carcinoma.

The rearrangement joins TRBV15 to TRBJ2-3, with D uncertain. CDR1 and CDR2 from the germline V gene are LNHNV and YYDKDF (reference sequence). The CDR3 has 15 residues. Trimming left V 1 base short and J 0 bases short, with 8 bases between. The CDR3 is CATSRGGFSTDTQYF. The DNA for the CDR3 is TGTGCCACCAGCAGAGGGGGTTTTAGCACAGATACGCAGTATTTT.

The chain is built from TRBV6-5 and TRBJ2-3; D perhaps matches TRBD2 (6 bases). CDR1 is MNHEY and CDR2 is SVGAGI in the germline V gene. The V gene lost 1 base and the J gene lost 4 bases, with 9 bases spanning the gap. CDR3 size: 14 residues. The chain's CDR3 is CASSYWGLSDTQYF. Written as DNA, the CDR3 is TGTGCCAGCAGTTACTGGGGACTCTCAGATACGCAGTATTTT.

CDR3 in amino acids: CASREAGELFF. In nucleotides, the CDR3 is TGTGCCAGCAGGGAGGCCGGGGAGCTGTTTTTT. The chain couples TRBV6-5 to TRBJ2-2; D perhaps matches TRBD2 (5 bases). The germline V gene has CDR1 MNHEY and CDR2 SVGAGI. The CDR3 is made up of 11 amino acids. Trimming cost V 6 bases and J 6 bases, with 5 bases left between them.

In DNA, the CDR3 is TGTGCCAGCAGCTCCTCCGGGACAGGGCTTAACGAGCAGTACTTC. Its translation is CASSSSGTGLNEQYF. The chain couples TRBV5-6 to TRBJ2-7; 9 bases fit TRBD1. CDR1 is SGHDT and CDR2 is YYEEEE in the germline V gene. V lost 3 bases, J lost 5 bases, and 9 bases stayed unmatched. The CDR3 extends over 15 amino acids. Variable domain in full (rest from reference TRBV5-6 and TRBJ2-7): DAGVTQSPTHLIKTRGQQVTLRCSPKSGHDTVSWYQQALGQGPQFIFQYYEEEERQRGNFPDRFSGHQFPNYSSELNVNALLLGDSALYLCASSSSGTGLNEQYFGPGTRLTVT.

J is TRBJ2-4 and V is TRBV5-5; D may be TRBD1 (5 bases). The length of the CDR3 is 15 residues. Between the trimmed V and J ends, which lost 0 bases and 5 bases, there was a span of 12 bases. Germline CDR1 and CDR2: SGHKS and YYEKEE (reference sequence). CDR3: CASSLVRVRENIQYF. The CDR3 nucleotides are TGTGCCAGCAGCTTGGTTAGGGTCAGGGAAAACATTCAGTACTTC.

The rearrangement links TRBV16 to TRBJ1-2; possible D gene TRBD1, 5 bases. The ends were cut back, 4 bases at V and 2 bases at J, with 8 bases in the middle. Germline V gives CDR1 KGHSY, CDR2 FQNENV. The CDR3 spans 13 residues. CDR3 in amino acids: CASSLDRNYGYTF. The CDR3 DNA sequence: TGTGCCAGCAGCCTTGACAGAAACTATGGCTACACCTTC.

The chain uses TRBV12-5 and TRBJ1-2; D remains unclear. V lost 5 bases and J 8 bases, leaving 21 bases between the germline ends. Germline CDR1 and CDR2: LGHNT and FRNRAP. The CDR3 length is 15 residues. CDR3 residues: CASGVAALGYGGYTF. CDR3 sequence (DNA): TGTGCTAGTGGTGTCGCCGCCCTGGGTTACGGAGGCTACACCTTC.

The chain has TRBV6-1 and TRBJ1-6; maybe TRBD1 (6 bases). V gave up 3 bases and J gave up 7 bases, with 10 bases separating them. Germline-derived CDR1 and CDR2 are MNHNS and SASEGT. The CDR3 has 14 residues. The CDR3 here is CASSENRENSPLHF. Written as DNA, the CDR3 is TGTGCCAGCAGTGAGAACAGGGAAAATTCACCCCTCCACTTT.

This clone occurred a few times. The V call is TRBV29-1, the J call TRBJ2-1; 7 bases agree with TRBD2. This CDR3 is built from 14 residues. Trimming at V came to 5 bases and at J to 2 bases, leaving 6 bases not matched to a gene. Germline CDR1 SQVTM, CDR2 ANQGSEA. The CDR3 here is CSVSGAGAYNEQFF. The CDR3 nucleotides are TGCAGCGTTTCAGGCGCGGGGGCCTACAATGAGCAGTTCTTC.

J is TRBJ2-1 and V is TRBV11-3; no firm D call. V dropped 2 bases and J dropped 1 base, with 9 bases sitting between them. Germline assignment: CDR1 SGHNT and CDR2 YENEEA. The CDR3 consists of 15 residues. CDR3 nucleotide sequence: TGTGCCAGCAGCTTAAAGTGGTCTTCCTACAATGAGCAGTTCTTC. Amino acid sequence: CASSLKWSSYNEQFF.

Only a few counts were recorded for this clone. The V and J genes are TRBV29-1 and TRBJ1-1, with D unclear. The CDR3 loop spans 11 amino acids. Germline V gene lookup returns CDR1 SQVTM and CDR2 ANQGSEA. Trimming stripped 5 bases from V and 8 bases from J, with 12 bases between. CDR3 bases: TGCAGCGTTCAGGAGAGTGGGGAAGCTTTCTTT. Its translation: CSVQESGEAFF.

The chain combines TRBV7-3 with TRBJ2-1; no clear D. The V gene lost 1 base and the J gene lost 5 bases, with 6 bases spanning the gap. This CDR3 has 13 residues. Germline assignment: CDR1 SGHTA and CDR2 FQGTGA. CDR3 region: CASSLNSNNEQFF. CDR3 DNA sequence: TGTGCCAGCAGCTTAAACAGCAACAATGAGCAGTTCTTC.

CDR3: CASSVGGPTNEKLFF. The CDR3 DNA follows: TGTGCCAGCAGCGTAGGGGGTCCAACTAATGAAAAACTGTTTTTT. The genes are TRBV7-9 and TRBJ1-4; a weak D match, TRBD1 (6 bases). Trimming left V 5 bases short and J 0 bases short, with 10 bases between. Germline CDR1 is SEHNR and CDR2 is FQNEAQ (reference sequence). The CDR3 sequence is 15 residues long. Filled out from reference TRBV7-9 and TRBJ1-4, the complete variable domain reads DTGVSQNPRHKITKRGQNVTFRCDPISEHNRLYWYRQTLGQGPEFLTYFQNEAQLEKSRLLSDRFSAERPKGSFSTLEIQRTEQGDSAMYLCASSVGGPTNEKLFFGSGTQLSVL.

The gene calls are TRBV19 and TRBJ2-5; D ambiguous. Trimming took 2 bases from V and 2 from J, leaving 12 bases between them. The CDR3 loop spans 15 amino acids. Germline V lookup: CDR1 LNHDA, CDR2 SQIVND (reference sequence). CDR3 in amino acids: CASSISGDSQETQYF. The CDR3 nucleotides are TGTGCCAGTAGTATATCAGGAGACTCACAAGAGACCCAGTACTTC.

The chain combines TRBV15 with TRBJ1-4; tentatively, D is TRBD1 (5 bases). Germline CDR1 reads LNHNV; CDR2 reads YYDKDF (reference sequence). The germline V and J ends were trimmed by 1 base and 6 bases, with 12 bases remaining between them. The CDR3 is 15 residues long. In DNA, the CDR3 is TGTGCCACCAGCAGAGTTCGGGGAGGGGATGAAAAACTGTTTTTT. It translates to CATSRVRGGDEKLFF.

This clone appeared a single time. This rearrangement joins TRBV11-2 to TRBJ1-2, with D unclear. The CDR3 has 12 amino acids. Germline V CDR1 and CDR2: SGHAT, FQNNGV. Trimming pared 3 bases from V and 4 bases from J, leaving 6 bases between. The CDR3 loop is CASSFTSYGYTF. In DNA, the CDR3 is TGTGCCAGCAGCTTCACGAGCTATGGCTACACCTTC. The full variable domain, in which reference TRBV11-2 and TRBJ1-2 provide the parts outside the CDR3, is EAGVAQSPRYKIIEKRQSVAFWCNPISGHATLYWYQQILGQGPKLLIQFQNNGVVDDSQLPKDRFSAERLKGVDSTLKIQPAKLEDSAVYLCASSFTSYGYTFGSGTRLTVV.

The chain recombines TRBV4-1 with TRBJ2-1, with 10 bases identical to TRBD1. Looked up from germline, CDR1 is MGHRA and CDR2 is YSYEKL. CDR3 size: 13 residues. The J segment lost 9 bases and the V segment lost 6 bases, leaving 5 bases of the junction unmatched. As DNA, the CDR3 is TGCGCCAGCAGTGGACAGGGGGAAGGTGAGCAGTTCTTC. Translating gives CASSGQGEGEQFF.

The rearrangement joins TRBV28 to TRBJ2-2; D uncertain. Germline assignment: CDR1 MDHEN and CDR2 SYDVKM. This CDR3 spans 16 amino acids. Trimming took off 5 bases at V and 5 bases at J, with 18 bases between the two ends. The DNA for the CDR3 is TGTGCCAGCAGTCCCCGTGACCCCGCAAGGACCGGGGAGCTGTTTTTT. Its protein product is CASSPRDPARTGELFF.

The CDR3 bases are TGTGCCAGTAGTATAGATCTCCCCCGGGGCCCGAGCAGTGGCTACACCTTC. It specifies CASSIDLPRGPSSGYTF. V gene TRBV19 combines with J gene TRBJ1-2, with TRBD1 as a possible D gene (5 bases). Looked up from germline, CDR1 is LNHDA and CDR2 is SQIVND (reference sequence). With 0 bases removed from V and 7 bases from J, the gap between germline ends came to 21 bases. The CDR3 extends over 17 amino acids.

The chain combines TRBV19 with TRBJ2-2; D is unresolved. CDR1 is LNHDA, CDR2 SQIVND, per germline (reference sequence). The CDR3 runs to 14 residues. V shed 10 bases and J shed 1 base, with 13 bases lying between them. Here the CDR3 reads CATLSRGNTGELFF. CDR3 nucleotides: TGTGCCACCCTCTCCCGCGGGAACACCGGGGAGCTGTTTTTT.

The V and J genes are TRBV4-3 and TRBJ1-5, with a possible D match to TRBD1 (6 bases). Germline V gives CDR1 LGHNA, CDR2 YSLEER. The V end lost 0 bases, the J end lost 2 bases, and 14 bases lay between the germline ends. CDR3 size: 17 residues. CDR3 protein: CASSQDRGALGNQPQHF. CDR3 nucleotide sequence: TGCGCCAGCAGCCAAGATAGGGGGGCTCTGGGCAATCAGCCCCAGCATTTT.

The J gene is TRBJ2-2, the V gene TRBV11-2, with D possibly being TRBD1 (5 bases). There are 14 residues in the CDR3. Germline CDR1 and CDR2: SGHAT and FQNNGV. The germline V and J ends were trimmed by 2 bases and 4 bases, with 8 bases remaining between them. Here the CDR3 DNA reads TGTGCCAGCAGCTTACCAGGGCGCACCGGGGAGCTGTTTTTT. It is translated as CASSLPGRTGELFF. The full variable domain, in which reference TRBV11-2 and TRBJ2-2 provide the parts outside the CDR3, is EAGVAQSPRYKIIEKRQSVAFWCNPISGHATLYWYQQILGQGPKLLIQFQNNGVVDDSQLPKDRFSAERLKGVDSTLKIQPAKLEDSAVYLCASSLPGRTGELFFGEGSRLTVL.

The chain couples TRBV2 to TRBJ2-3; TRBD2 is a possible D gene (6 bases). CDR3 length: 14 residues. The V gene's germline CDR1 is SNHLY and CDR2 FYNNEI. V was trimmed by 7 bases and J by 1 base, leaving 12 bases between them. The CDR3 region is CASTARRGTDTQYF. In nucleotides, the CDR3 is TGTGCCAGCACCGCTCGGAGGGGCACAGATACGCAGTATTTT.

In the case of this clone: Other nucleotide sequences from this sample produce the same CDR3. V gene TRBV2 combines with J gene TRBJ2-5, with D uncertain. This CDR3 is 11 amino acids long. Trimming cost V 1 base and J 4 bases, with 1 base left between them. Germline-derived CDR1 and CDR2 are SNHLY and FYNNEI. CDR3: CASSEGETQYF. In DNA, the CDR3 is TGTGCCAGCAGTGAAGGAGAGACCCAGTACTTC. The variable domain in full, completed from reference TRBV2 and TRBJ2-5, reads EPEVTQTPSHQVTQMGQEVILRCVPISNHLYFYWYRQILGQKVEFLVSFYNNEISEKSEIFDDQFSVERPDGSNFTLKIRSTKLEDSAMYFCASSEGETQYFGPGTRLLVL.

The chain couples TRBV5-1 to TRBJ2-5, with D possibly matching TRBD1 (6 bases). V was shortened by 4 bases and J by 2 bases, with 15 bases between the two germline ends. CDR3 length equals 15 residues. The germline V gene has CDR1 SGHRS and CDR2 YFSETQ. The CDR3: CASSTGTVGQETQYF. CDR3 coding DNA: TGCGCCAGCAGCACAGGGACGGTGGGACAAGAGACCCAGTACTTC.

CDR3 sequence (DNA): TGTGCCAGCAGAGGACAAAGGTGGGACACTGAAGCTTTCTTT. Its translation is CASRGQRWDTEAFF. The V gene is TRBV6-1, the J gene TRBJ1-1; maybe TRBD1 (5 bases). The ends were cut back, 6 bases at V and 3 bases at J, with 14 bases in the middle. The CDR3 is made up of 14 amino acids. Germline CDR1 is MNHNS and CDR2 is SASEGT.

This sequence joins TRBV5-5 and TRBJ1-4; 8 bases are shared with TRBD1. Unmatched junction bases numbered 8, after V lost 4 bases and J lost 6 bases. Germline CDR1 is SGHKS and CDR2 is YYEKEE (reference sequence). The CDR3 consists of 15 residues. The CDR3 sequence is CASSGIQGGYEKLFF. The CDR3 nucleotides are TGTGCCAGCAGCGGTATACAGGGGGGCTATGAAAAACTGTTTTTT. The full variable domain, with the rest looked up from reference TRBV5-5 and TRBJ1-4, is DAGVTQSPTHLIKTRGQQVTLRCSPISGHKSVSWYQQVLGQGPQFIFQYYEKEERGRGNFPDRFSARQFPNYSSELNVNALLLGDSALYLCASSGIQGGYEKLFFGSGTQLSVL.

This chain connects TRBV30 to TRBJ2-1; D gene uncertain. V lost 1 base, J lost 9 bases, and 10 bases lay in between. The germline V gene encodes CDR1 GTSNPN and CDR2 SVGIG (reference sequence). CDR3 size: 12 residues. CDR3 in amino acids: CAWSGRPAEQFF. Written as DNA, the CDR3 is TGTGCCTGGAGTGGGCGGCCGGCTGAGCAGTTCTTC.

This chain connects TRBV7-2 to TRBJ2-7; perhaps D is TRBD1 or TRBD2 (5 bases each). V was trimmed by 2 bases and J by 0 bases, leaving 14 bases between them. The CDR3 totals 16 residues. Germline V gene sequence: CDR1 SGHTA, CDR2 FQGNSA. CDR3 sequence: CASSLKRGPASYEQYF. DNA for the CDR3: TGTGCCAGCAGCTTAAAAAGGGGACCCGCCTCCTACGAGCAGTACTTC.